These 3 T cell receptor beta chains share one sample of origin, sequenced in a study of monozygotic twins with inflammatory bowel disease (dated by TCRdb to about 2019). Library method: 5' RACE. The sequencer listed for this sample is Illumina HiSeq 2500. The reads underwent TCRdb reprocessing, giving one record for each CDR3 protein sequence and no DNA. The table held for this sample gives fewer than 400,000 distinct CDR3 sequences. Approximately 5.9% of the sample rests with the top ten. Sequenced sample: blood. These receptors all come from a human donor with ulcerative colitis or Crohn's disease, or a healthy co-twin of an affected twin (not recorded which).

The chain employs TRBV5-1 and TRBJ2-1. Germline CDR1 is SGHRS and CDR2 is YFSETQ. The CDR3 has 14 residues. The CDR3 spells CASRGSSSYNEQFF.

V is TRBV7-9 and J is TRBJ2-7; the TCRdb call, TRBD1, lacks DNA for checking. The V gene's germline CDR1 is SEHNR and CDR2 FQNEAQ (reference sequence). The CDR3 spans 15 residues. The CDR3 loop reads CASSGGQGIPYEQYF.

The chain carries TRBV5-4 and TRBJ2-5; without DNA, the TCRdb call of TRBD2 cannot be checked. Germline V gene lookup returns CDR1 SGHNT and CDR2 YYREEE (reference sequence). The CDR3 has 15 residues. The CDR3 protein is CASSSQLADPETQYF. Using reference TRBV5-4 and TRBJ2-5 for the parts outside the CDR3, the full variable domain is ETGVTQSPTHLIKTRGQQVTLRCSSQSGHNTVSWYQQALGQGPQFIFQYYREEENGRGNFPPRFSGLQFPNYSSELNVNALELDDSALYLCASSSQLADPETQYFGPGTRLLVL.